This note documents a single T cell receptor beta chain sequence. This record comes from a study of shared clonotypes between healthy human individuals. Overall study: The study drew on a couple of women and three men aged 18 to 49 as donors.

The CDR3 spans 14 residues. Trimming took off 0 bases at V and 8 bases at J, with 12 bases between the two ends. Germline CDR1 and CDR2: LNHNV and YYDKDF (reference sequence). Assay used: immunoSEQ multiplex PCR; TCRdb lists only in-frame clones, some missing. The sample shows under 850,000 clones, over 90% of them seen only once. Terminally differentiated effector memory CD45RA+ cells were excluded by CCR7 positive selection of CD45RO-negative cells. This chain connects TRBV15 to TRBJ2-3, with D perhaps matching TRBD2 (6 bases). Specimen: naive CD8+ T cells sorted from blood. The sequence came from a man under 40 in good health. The CDR3 reads CATSRDGSGGTQYF. The CDR3, as DNA: TGTGCCACCAGCAGAGATGGTAGCGGCGGTACGCAGTATTTT.